This T cell receptor (beta chain) was retrieved from a study of T cell responses to AZD1222 COVID-19 vaccine. General observations from the study: Regions 160-218 and 743-854 dominated among vaccine-associated CD4 TCRs spanning spike.

The CDR3 loop spans 15 amino acids. Trimming cost V 4 bases and J 6 bases, with 18 bases left between them. Germline-derived CDR1 and CDR2 are LGHNA and YNFKEQ. Profiled with immunoSEQ multiplex PCR; TCRdb holds only in-frame clones, not every one. This sample has roughly 200,000 clones, with roughly 92% found just once. On this clone itself: Its antigen is unknown.

The specimen comprised peripheral blood, sampled 28 days after the second dose of the MenACWY control vaccine. The TCR originated in an adult who received the MenACWY meningococcal vaccine as a control. The chain has TRBV4-2 and TRBJ1-2, with D possibly matching TRBD1 (5 bases). CDR3 amino acids: CASSRVIGTSDGYTF. In DNA, the CDR3 is TGTGCCAGCAGCCGTGTCATCGGGACGTCCGATGGCTACACCTTC.